This T cell receptor (beta chain) was identified in a study of HIV-infected patients and healthy controls. Study results and caveats: HIV-infected repertoires had significantly higher mean Gini indices than controls, possibly reflecting oligoclonality.

The sample holds many counts of this clonotype. What it binds is not known. All unsorted peripheral T cells were captured because whole blood was used without fractionation. Enrollment excluded donors with tumors, hepatitis B or C, or recent vaccination. Reverse transcription used around 500 ng RNA and constant-region primers for alpha and beta. Using multiplexing indices, alpha and beta chain libraries were generated apart by chain-specific third strand synthesis. In TCRdb, the 5' RACE reads were re-called with MiXCR into one record per CDR3 protein. This table holds some 8,500 distinct CDR3 sequences, 8% found once. Sequenced here: blood, sampled before antiretroviral therapy. This sequence originates from an adult with HIV infection. The donor label of this sample is uncertain.

CDR3 in amino acids: CASSFASGYNEQFF. CDR3 bases: TGCGCCAGCAGCTTCGCCAGCGGGTACAATGAGCAGTTCTTC. The chain carries TRBV5-1 and TRBJ2-1; D may be TRBD2 (6 bases). Germline V gene sequence: CDR1 SGHRS, CDR2 YFSETQ. This CDR3 contains 14 residues. Trimming left V 2 bases short and J 4 bases short, with 10 bases between.